The 30 T cell receptor beta chains in this list originate from one sample, sequenced in a study of blood T cell repertoires in COVID-19. Libraries were prepared by immunoSEQ multiplex PCR; TCRdb keeps only in-frame clonotypes and omits some of them. Among fewer than 200,000 clones, more than 75% were seen once, and the ten largest hold roughly 2%. The sample consisted of peripheral blood. The receptors stem from a man aged 50 to 60 who had recovered from COVID-19.

This clone has only one observation. CDR3 DNA: TGTGCCAGCAGCTACGGGCCAGGGGGCCGCACAGATACGCAGTATTTT. Translating it yields CASSYGPGGRTDTQYF. V usage is TRBV21-1 and J usage is TRBJ2-3; no DNA check was done on the table's D call, TRBD1. TRBV21-1 is noted as a pseudogene. This CDR3 spans 16 amino acids.

The rearrangement joins TRBV12-3 or TRBV12-4 to TRBJ2-7, with a possible D match to TRBD1 (6 bases). V was clipped by 11 bases and J by 4 bases, with 18 bases between them. CDR3 size: 13 residues. For the CDR3, the DNA is TGTGCCGGAGTGTACAGGGAATCATACGAGCAGTACTTC. This gives the protein CAGVYRESYEQYF.

The V gene is TRBV5-1, the J gene TRBJ2-6; 7 nucleotides match TRBD1. The V and J ends lost 2 bases and 0 bases, in that order; junction bases with no gene match: 11. This CDR3 is 19 amino acids long. Germline CDR1 SGHRS, CDR2 YFSETQ. The CDR3: CASSFRQGSRRSGANVLTF. CDR3 in DNA: TGCGCCAGCAGCTTTCGACAGGGCAGTCGGCGCTCTGGGGCCAACGTCCTGACTTTC.

This chain uses TRBV3-1 (or the pseudogene TRBV3-2) with TRBJ1-2; D may be TRBD1 (6 bases). Germline V gene data show CDR1 as LGHDT and CDR2 as YNNKEL (reference sequence). V lost 3 bases and J lost 8, with 22 bases in between. The CDR3 contains 16 residues. This CDR3 reads CASSHGTSAKRGGYTF. The CDR3 bases are TGTGCCAGCAGCCATGGGACATCGGCTAAACGGGGAGGCTACACCTTC.

This CDR3 is CASSLGGRRGTEAFF. Written as DNA, the CDR3 is TGTGCCAGCAGCTTGGGCGGTCGACGGGGAACTGAAGCTTTCTTT. The genes are TRBV5-4 and TRBJ1-1; D gene ambiguous. Per germline, CDR1 SGHNT and CDR2 YYREEE (reference sequence). Between the trimmed V and J ends, which lost 0 bases and 5 bases, there was a span of 14 bases. The CDR3 is 15 amino acids.

The rearrangement links TRBV6-5 to TRBJ1-1, with D uncertain. CDR1 MNHEY and CDR2 SVGAGI come from the germline V gene. The CDR3 is 14 residues long. The germline V and J ends were trimmed by 3 bases and 6 bases, with 14 bases remaining between them. The CDR3 DNA sequence: TGTGCCAGCAGTTATTCGGGCCCCGGGGCTGAAGCTTTCTTT. Residues: CASSYSGPGAEAFF.

The rearrangement links TRBV2 to TRBJ2-1; the D gene is possibly TRBD1 (6 bases). V was clipped by 6 bases and J by 0 bases, with 12 bases between them. From germline, CDR1 is SNHLY and CDR2 FYNNEI. This CDR3 has 15 residues. The CDR3 loop reads CASRKTGSSYNEQFF. The CDR3 DNA reads TGTGCCAGCAGGAAGACAGGTTCCTCCTACAATGAGCAGTTCTTC. Supplemented by reference TRBV2 and TRBJ2-1, the full variable domain reads EPEVTQTPSHQVTQMGQEVILRCVPISNHLYFYWYRQILGQKVEFLVSFYNNEISEKSEIFDDQFSVERPDGSNFTLKIRSTKLEDSAMYFCASRKTGSSYNEQFFGPGTRLTVL.

In this sample, this clone turned up once. The chain has TRBV3-1 (or the pseudogene TRBV3-2) and TRBJ1-1; D may be TRBD1 (5 bases). Germline lookup yields CDR1 LGHDT and CDR2 YNNKEL (reference sequence). The CDR3 length is 12 residues. Trimming removed 2 bases from V and 10 bases from J, with 11 bases in between. CDR3: CASSQLQGSAFF. The CDR3 DNA reads as TGTGCCAGCAGCCAACTCCAGGGTTCAGCTTTCTTT.

The chain recombines TRBV27 with TRBJ1-4, with D perhaps matching TRBD1 (6 bases). V gave up 6 bases and J gave up 5 bases, with 19 bases separating them. The CDR3 consists of 16 residues. Germline CDR1 and CDR2: MNHEY and SMNVEV (reference sequence). CDR3 residues: CASRQIGGLGNEKLFF. The DNA of the CDR3 is TGTGCCAGCAGACAGATCGGGGGGCTAGGGAATGAAAAACTGTTTTTT.

This clone is a singleton in its sample. This rearrangement joins TRBV9 to TRBJ2-1; the D is unclear. V was pared by 0 bases and J by 6 bases, with 13 bases between. CDR1 is SGDLS and CDR2 is YYNGEE in the germline V gene. This CDR3 contains 15 residues. The chain's CDR3 is CASSVVPSALNEQFF. The CDR3 DNA is TGTGCCAGCAGCGTAGTCCCAAGCGCCCTCAATGAGCAGTTCTTC. Full variable domain (missing parts from reference TRBV9 and TRBJ2-1): DSGVTQTPKHLITATGQRVTLRCSPRSGDLSVYWYQQSLDQGLQFLIQYYNGEERAKGNILERFSAQQFPDLHSELNLSSLELGDSALYFCASSVVPSALNEQFFGPGTRLTVL.

In this sample, this clone turned up a few times. This chain joins TRBV2 and TRBJ1-3, with D hard to call. Looked up from germline, CDR1 is SNHLY and CDR2 is FYNNEI. CDR3 size: 16 residues. V dropped 5 bases and J dropped 7 bases, with 21 bases sitting between them. Written as DNA, the CDR3 is TGTGCCAGCAGTTTCAACTCCGGGATGTCCTCGAACACCATATATTTT. Its protein is CASSFNSGMSSNTIYF.

V gene TRBV7-6 combines with J gene TRBJ1-3; 7 positions agree with TRBD1. From germline, CDR1 is SGHVS and CDR2 FNYEAQ. This CDR3 spans 16 amino acids. V shed 5 bases and J 0 bases; nucleotides not matched to a gene: 7. The CDR3 DNA follows: TGTGCCAGCAGCCCGGGACAGCTGAGCTCTGGAAACACCATATATTTT. Translated: CASSPGQLSSGNTIYF.

The V gene is TRBV11-2, the J gene TRBJ2-3; 8 nucleotides line up with TRBD1. The CDR3 extends over 14 amino acids. Germline CDR1 SGHAT, CDR2 FQNNGV. With V trimmed by 5 bases and J by 0 bases, 1 base remained unmatched. CDR3 region: CASSRDRSTDTQYF. CDR3 coding DNA: TGTGCCAGCAGCCGGGACAGGAGCACAGATACGCAGTATTTT.

V is TRBV5-1 and J is TRBJ2-2; a possible D gene is TRBD2 (6 bases). The germline gives CDR1 SGHRS, CDR2 YFSETQ. The CDR3 consists of 15 residues. Trimming took off 3 bases at V and 0 bases at J, with 9 bases between the two ends. For the CDR3, the DNA is TGCGCCAGCAGCTCCGGACTAACGAACACCGGGGAGCTGTTTTTT. It is translated as CASSSGLTNTGELFF.

This clone has a single count. The V gene is TRBV3-1 (or the pseudogene TRBV3-2), the J gene TRBJ1-2, with a possible D match to TRBD1 (5 bases). The V and J ends lost 1 base and 3 bases respectively, with 6 bases between them. The CDR3 consists of 13 residues. Germline V gene data show CDR1 as LGHDT and CDR2 as YNNKEL (reference sequence). DNA of the CDR3: TGTGCCAGCAGCCAAGTGACAGACTATGGCTACACCTTC. The encoded protein is CASSQVTDYGYTF.

The V call is TRBV11-2, the J call TRBJ2-7; weak D call: TRBD1 (5 bases). There are 16 residues in the CDR3. Trimming took off 5 bases at V and 2 bases at J, with 19 bases between the two ends. Per the germline V gene, CDR1 is SGHAT and CDR2 is FQNNGV. CDR3: CASSPLAGKFAYEQYF. The CDR3 DNA reads TGTGCCAGCAGCCCTCTCGCAGGGAAGTTCGCCTACGAGCAGTACTTC.

The chain combines TRBV5-1 with TRBJ2-7; 9 bases are a match to TRBD1. V shed 6 bases and J 1 base; nucleotides not matched to a gene: 5. This CDR3 is 14 amino acids long. Per germline, CDR1 SGHRS and CDR2 YFSETQ. Here the CDR3 DNA reads TGCGCCAGCACCGAGACAGGGGGGTCCTACGAGCAGTACTTC. It yields the protein CASTETGGSYEQYF.

J is TRBJ1-3 and V is TRBV12-5; no reliable D call. The CDR3 contains 16 residues. Trimming removed 0 bases at V and 4 bases at J, with 13 bases between. Germline V lookup: CDR1 LGHNT, CDR2 FRNRAP. The CDR3 region is CASGLVLPGVGNTIYF. The CDR3 DNA sequence: TGTGCTAGTGGTTTGGTACTTCCGGGAGTAGGAAACACCATATATTTT. The whole variable domain, filled in from reference TRBV12-5 and TRBJ1-3, reads DARVTQTPRHKVTEMGQEVTMRCQPILGHNTVFWYRQTMMQGLELLAYFRNRAPLDDSGMPKDRFSAEMPDATLATLKIQPSEPRDSAVYFCASGLVLPGVGNTIYFGEGSWLTVV.

V is TRBV2 and J is TRBJ1-6, with a tentative D call TRBD1 (5 bases). Between the trimmed V and J ends, which lost 4 bases and 1 base, there was a span of 11 bases. The CDR3 is 16 amino acids. Germline V gene data show CDR1 as SNHLY and CDR2 as FYNNEI. This CDR3 is CASSGQGRSYNSPLHF. CDR3 DNA: TGTGCCAGCAGTGGGCAGGGCCGGTCCTATAATTCACCCCTCCACTTT. Together with reference TRBV2 and TRBJ1-6, the CDR3 gives the full variable domain: EPEVTQTPSHQVTQMGQEVILRCVPISNHLYFYWYRQILGQKVEFLVSFYNNEISEKSEIFDDQFSVERPDGSNFTLKIRSTKLEDSAMYFCASSGQGRSYNSPLHFGNGTRLTVT.

The chain recombines TRBV4-1 with TRBJ1-2; tentatively, D is TRBD1 (5 bases). The CDR3 contains 18 residues. V lost 0 bases to trimming and J lost 3 bases, with 20 bases between them. Germline-derived CDR1 and CDR2 are MGHRA and YSYEKL. The CDR3, as DNA: TGCGCCAGCAGCCAAGAGCAGGGTTTGGGCGGAAGAGACTATGGCTACACCTTC. Protein: CASSQEQGLGGRDYGYTF.

J is TRBJ2-5 and V is TRBV18, with a tentative D call TRBD2 (7 bases). Trimming removed 2 bases from V and 1 base from J, with 14 bases in between. In germline, CDR1 is KGHSH, CDR2 LQKENI. There are 16 residues in the CDR3. CDR3 DNA: TGTGCCAGCTCACCAATTGGGGCGGGGGCCCAAGAGACCCAGTACTTC. Protein sequence: CASSPIGAGAQETQYF.

The rearrangement links TRBV2 to TRBJ2-2; the match to TRBD2 covers 13 bases. Germline V gene data show CDR1 as SNHLY and CDR2 as FYNNEI. The CDR3 has 17 amino acids. Unmatched junction bases numbered 9, after V lost 7 bases and J lost 4 bases. CDR3 in DNA: TGTGCCAGCAAGCCGGGACTAGCGGGGAGTTTCACCGGGGAGCTGTTTTTT. It codes for CASKPGLAGSFTGELFF.

A single count supports this clone. The chain recombines TRBV6-1 with TRBJ1-1; D is uncertain. V shed 0 bases and J shed 10 bases, with 12 bases lying between them. There are 13 residues in the CDR3. CDR1 is MNHNS and CDR2 is SASEGT in the germline V gene. The DNA for the CDR3 is TGTGCCAGCAGTGAAGCCGGGGTCGTACGAGCTTTCTTT. It codes for CASSEAGVVRAFF.

The J gene is TRBJ2-2, the V gene TRBV5-1; perhaps TRBD1 as D (5 bases). Trimming shortened V by 0 bases and J by 6 bases, and 12 bases separated the two germline ends. Germline CDR1 reads SGHRS; CDR2 reads YFSETQ. The CDR3 has 15 residues. The CDR3 protein is CASSLVSREAGELFF. In DNA form, the CDR3 reads TGCGCCAGCAGCTTGGTATCCAGGGAAGCCGGGGAGCTGTTTTTT.

The CDR3 sequence: CASSGSMNTEAFF. The CDR3 DNA follows: TGTGCCAGCTCTGGGAGCATGAACACTGAAGCTTTCTTT. V usage is TRBV6-5 and J usage is TRBJ1-1; D uncertain. This CDR3 region has 13 residues. With 8 bases removed from V and 0 bases from J, the gap between germline ends came to 10 bases. Looked up from germline, CDR1 is MNHEY and CDR2 is SVGAGI.

This sequence joins TRBV29-1 and TRBJ1-1; TRBD1 matches 7 bases. The CDR3 is 11 residues long. V was pared by 6 bases and J by 5 bases, with 3 bases of the junction left unmatched. Germline V gene lookup returns CDR1 SQVTM and CDR2 ANQGSEA. The CDR3 coding sequence is TGCAGCGTCGCGACAGGGACTGAAGCTTTCTTT. This codes for CSVATGTEAFF.

This sequence joins TRBV5-1 and TRBJ2-6; a weak D match, TRBD1 (5 bases). This CDR3 is built from 17 residues. The V end lost 10 bases, the J end lost 0 bases, and 20 bases lay between the germline ends. Per germline, CDR1 SGHRS and CDR2 YFSETQ. CDR3 sequence (DNA): TGCGCCTCGGCACCCGGACACCGAAACTCTGGGGCCAACGTCCTGACTTTC. It yields the protein CASAPGHRNSGANVLTF.

The CDR3 region is CASSWRQGPQYF. The CDR3 region has the DNA TGTGCCAGCAGCTGGAGGCAGGGGCCCCAGTACTTC. This chain joins TRBV13 and TRBJ2-5; a possible D gene is TRBD1 (6 bases). Deletions cut 4 bases from V and 9 bases from J, with 12 bases between. Germline V CDR1 and CDR2: PRHDT, FYEKMQ (reference sequence). The CDR3 contains 12 residues.

The chain links TRBV6-5 to TRBJ2-2, with TRBD1 identical over 8 bases. The V gene's germline CDR1 is MNHEY and CDR2 SVGAGI. The CDR3 has 15 residues. V lost 5 bases to trimming and J lost 7 bases; unmatched junction nucleotides: 9. The CDR3 DNA reads TGTGCCAGCAGTCATAGACAGGGGAGCGGCGGGGAGCTGTTTTTT. The encoded protein is CASSHRQGSGGELFF.

The DNA of the CDR3 is TGTGCCAGCAGCCAAGGACAGGGCGATCAGCCCCAGCATTTT. Translated: CASSQGQGDQPQHF. The chain has TRBV5-6 and TRBJ1-5; 8 bases fit TRBD1. V lost 4 bases and J lost 5; bases outside the gene matches: 5. CDR3 length equals 14 residues. Germline assignment: CDR1 SGHDT and CDR2 YYEEEE. The whole variable domain, filled in from reference TRBV5-6 and TRBJ1-5, reads DAGVTQSPTHLIKTRGQQVTLRCSPKSGHDTVSWYQQALGQGPQFIFQYYEEEERQRGNFPDRFSGHQFPNYSSELNVNALLLGDSALYLCASSQGQGDQPQHFGDGTRLSIL.